This entry describes one TCR beta chain. Its antigen is currently unknown. This record comes from a study of cytomegalovirus exposure and HLA in healthy donors. Across the whole study: Within an early data release were tens of millions of unique TCRs drawn from HLA-typed donors. Whole-study results and caveats: Among TCR sequences, most were rare, though some public TCRs appeared in many donors. Most subjects had HLA-A and HLA-B alleles reportedly predicted accurately by TCR beta sequences. Most TCR beta V segments were productive about 90% or about 30% of the time in an earlier analysis.

The PCR employed 60 Vbeta primers together with 13 Jbeta primers. TCRdb keeps only in-frame clones here, not all; method: immunoSEQ multiplex PCR. This table holds approximately 110,000 clones, approximately 78% found once. Looked up from germline, CDR1 is MNHNS and CDR2 is SASEGT. The ends were cut back, 2 bases at V and 4 bases at J, with 11 bases in the middle. The CDR3 extends over 14 amino acids. The origin of this receptor is a woman between 40 and 50 years old in good health and CMV-seropositive. The rearrangement links TRBV6-1 to TRBJ1-2, with a weak D call TRBD1 (6 bases). The sequenced material came from PBMCs. CDR3 nucleotides: TGTGCCAGCAGTGAAATGCAGGGGATCTATGGCTACACCTTC. Translating gives CASSEMQGIYGYTF.